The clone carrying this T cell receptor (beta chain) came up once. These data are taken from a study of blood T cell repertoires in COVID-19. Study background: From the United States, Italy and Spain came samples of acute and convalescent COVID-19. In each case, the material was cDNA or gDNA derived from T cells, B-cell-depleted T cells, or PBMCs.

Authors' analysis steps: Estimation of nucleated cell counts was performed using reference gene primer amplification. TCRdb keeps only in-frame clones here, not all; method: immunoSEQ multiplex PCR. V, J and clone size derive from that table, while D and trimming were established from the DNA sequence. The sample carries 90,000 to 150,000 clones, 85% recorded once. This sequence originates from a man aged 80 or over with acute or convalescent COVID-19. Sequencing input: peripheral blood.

CDR3 sequence: CASSYSSSLGHQPQHF. CDR3 in DNA: TGTGCCAGCAGTTATAGTTCGTCGTTGGGGCATCAGCCCCAGCATTTT. The gene calls are TRBV6-9 and TRBJ1-5, with TRBD1 as a possible D gene (5 bases). V lost 2 bases and J 5 bases, leaving 16 bases between the germline ends. This CDR3 is 16 amino acids long. Per germline, CDR1 MNHGY and CDR2 SVAAGI.